These T cell receptor beta chains were read from a single sample in a study of blood T cell repertoires in COVID-19. TCRdb's copy holds only in-frame clones and misses some; the assay was immunoSEQ multiplex PCR. This sample has 200,000 or so clones, with approximately 90% found just once. The sequenced sample was peripheral blood. Receptor source: a man younger than 45 with COVID-19, enrolled during active disease. CDR3s include the opening cysteine and the closing phenylalanine or tryptophan. A D gene is named only where the DNA matches it firmly. Size values are once, few and many counts, or a class for expanded clones, and some rows have none.

cdr3_nt cdr3_aa v_call d_call clone_size j_call
TGTGCCAGCAGCTTCCGGGACAGCCATAAGAATGAGCAGTTCTTC CASSFRDSHKNEQFF TRBV7-2 TRBD1 few TRBJ2-1
TGTGCCAGCAGCTTAGATCTATATGGGAGAGAGCAGTTCTTC CASSLDLYGREQFF TRBV11-2 . . TRBJ2-1
TGTGCCAGCAGCTTGGGACTAGCTTTCGATGAGCAGTTCTTC CASSLGLAFDEQFF TRBV7-2 TRBD2 . TRBJ2-1
TGTGCCAGCAGCCGAGAGGGGACAGCCATCGAGCAGTACTTC CASSREGTAIEQYF TRBV5-5 TRBD1 . TRBJ2-7
TGCGCCAGCAGCTTGGCTTCTTCGGGAGGGCCAATTGGCAATGAGCAGTTCTTC CASSLASSGGPIGNEQFF TRBV5-1 TRBD2 . TRBJ2-1
TGTGCTTTTAAGGGGGGGACCTCCTACGAGCAGTACTTC CAFKGGTSYEQYF TRBV30 . . TRBJ2-7
TGTGCCACCAGTGATGCCCGGGACAGGGGGAGTTTTGAGCAGTTCTTC CATSDARDRGSFEQFF TRBV24-1 TRBD1 . TRBJ2-1
TGTGCCAGCTCACCTGGACTAGCGGGTGCCTACAATGAGCAGTTCTTC CASSPGLAGAYNEQFF TRBV18 TRBD2 . TRBJ2-1
TGTGCCAGCAGCTCAACGACTAGCGGATACACAGATACGCAGTATTTT CASSSTTSGYTDTQYF TRBV9 TRBD2 . TRBJ2-3
TGTGCCACCAGTGATTTGGGCAAGGGGGCTGGGGCCAACGTCCTGACTTTC CATSDLGKGAGANVLTF TRBV24-1 . . TRBJ2-6
TGTGCCAGCACCCAACGGTCGGACACTGAAGCTTTCTTT CASTQRSDTEAFF TRBV9 . . TRBJ1-1
TGTGCCAGCAGCCCGGGAGGGACAGGGGACAACAATGAGCAGTTCTTC CASSPGGTGDNNEQFF TRBV5-4 TRBD1 . TRBJ2-1
TGTGCCAGCAGCATCTGGGGAGTGCTGGGTTCACCCCTCCACTTT CASSIWGVLGSPLHF TRBV28 . . TRBJ1-6
TGTGCCAGCAGTTTTTTTGGGGCCTACACCGGGGAGCTGTTTTTT CASSFFGAYTGELFF TRBV27 . once TRBJ2-2
TGTGCCAGCAGTTGGACAAACTATGGCTACACCTTC CASSWTNYGYTF TRBV6-2/TRBV6-3 . . TRBJ1-2
TGTGCCAGCAGTTACTCAGCGGGAGAGATGACCGGGGAGCTGTTTTTT CASSYSAGEMTGELFF TRBV6-5 TRBD2 . TRBJ2-2
TGCAGCGCCTTCGGGACAGGTTATGAAAAACTGTTTTTT CSAFGTGYEKLFF TRBV29-1 TRBD1 . TRBJ1-4
TGTGCCAGCAGCCACGGGACAGGGGGGGACTACGAGCAGTACTTC CASSHGTGGDYEQYF TRBV7-3 TRBD1 . TRBJ2-7
TGTGCCAGCAGCCCCATTGGACTAGCGGGGGGGGATACGCAGTATTTT CASSPIGLAGGDTQYF TRBV14 TRBD2 once TRBJ2-3
TGTGCCAGCTCACACAGGGAGAACACTGAAGCTTTCTTT CASSHRENTEAFF TRBV18 . . TRBJ1-1
TGTGCCAGCAGCCAAGAGTTAGTCAACAATGAGCAGTTCTTC CASSQELVNNEQFF TRBV14 . . TRBJ2-1
TGTGCCACCAGCAGAGCCTGGGGCAGGGGATCCTACGAGCAGTACTTC CATSRAWGRGSYEQYF TRBV15 . . TRBJ2-7
TGCGCCAGCAGCCAACGAACAGGGCTCAACACCGGGGAGCTGTTTTTT CASSQRTGLNTGELFF TRBV4-3 . . TRBJ2-2
TGTGCCAGCAGCCCTATACAGGGGTGGGCTAGGTCGAACACTGAAGCTTTCTTT CASSPIQGWARSNTEAFF TRBV5-4 TRBD1 . TRBJ1-1
TGTGCCAGTAGTATGACTAGCGGGGGCCTCATCTACAATGAGCAGTTCTTC CASSMTSGGLIYNEQFF TRBV19 TRBD2 . TRBJ2-1
TGTGCCAGCAGCGTAGGGCAGGGGGGCATCTCTGGGGCCAACGTCCTGACTTTC CASSVGQGGISGANVLTF TRBV9 . . TRBJ2-6
TGCAGCGTTGAAAAGGACAGGTCCTACACCTTC CSVEKDRSYTF TRBV29-1 TRBD1 . TRBJ1-2
TGTGCCAGCAGCTTAGGTCACAGGGGATACGAGCAGTACTTC CASSLGHRGYEQYF TRBV7-2 TRBD1 . TRBJ2-7
TGCGCCAGCAGCCAGGGCTCAGTTGGAAACACCATATATTTT CASSQGSVGNTIYF TRBV5-1 . . TRBJ1-3
TGTGCCAGCAGCTTAACCGGACAGACCTATGGCTACACCTTC CASSLTGQTYGYTF TRBV11-1 . . TRBJ1-2
TGTGCCAGCAGCTTAAGGCTAGCGGGAGTAAGGGTAGAGACCCAGTACTTC CASSLRLAGVRVETQYF TRBV7-9 TRBD2 . TRBJ2-5
TGTGCCAGCAGCTTAGCGCAGGGGGGTGGAAACACCATATATTTT CASSLAQGGGNTIYF TRBV7-2 TRBD1 . TRBJ1-3
TGCAGCGCAATACCGCTGGGGGAGGGAGAAAAACTGTTTTTT CSAIPLGEGEKLFF TRBV29-1 . . TRBJ1-4
TGTGCCTGGAGCAGGGGACTAGCGGAGAACACCGGGGGGCTGTTTTTT CAWSRGLAENTGGLFF TRBV30 TRBD2 . TRBJ2-2
TGCGCCAGCAGCCAAGTCACAGGGTATGCCTACAATGAGCAGTTCTTC CASSQVTGYAYNEQFF TRBV4-3 . . TRBJ2-1
TGCGCCAGCAGCTATTTAGCGGGGACCTCCTACGAGCAGTACTTC CASSYLAGTSYEQYF TRBV5-1 TRBD2 . TRBJ2-7
TGTGCCAGCAAGGACAGCTCCAATCAGCCCCAGCATTTT CASKDSSNQPQHF TRBV6-6 . . TRBJ1-5
TGTGCTAGTGGAAAGGGAGCCCGTGGGACTAGCGGGAGAGAGACCCAGTACTTC CASGKGARGTSGRETQYF TRBV12-5 TRBD2 . TRBJ2-5
TGTGCCAGCAGCTTACTCGGACAGAGAGTCACCGGGGAGCTGTTTTTT CASSLLGQRVTGELFF TRBV7-3 . . TRBJ2-2
TGCGCCAGCAGCCCCGGGACTAGCCTATACAATGAGCAGTTCTTC CASSPGTSLYNEQFF TRBV5-1 TRBD2 . TRBJ2-1
TGTGCCAGCAGGGGGGACAGAGCCTCAAACAATGAGCAGTTCTTC CASRGDRASNNEQFF TRBV28 TRBD1 . TRBJ2-1
TGTGCCAGCAGCCTCCGGGACTGGAACACTGAAGCTTTCTTT CASSLRDWNTEAFF TRBV28 . . TRBJ1-1
TGCGCCAGCAGCCAAGAACCGGGAGGCTCCTACGAGCAGTACTTC CASSQEPGGSYEQYF TRBV4-1 TRBD2 . TRBJ2-7
TGTGCCAGCAGCTTAAAAGCGGGTTATGGGACTGAAGCTTTCTTT CASSLKAGYGTEAFF TRBV7-9 . . TRBJ1-1
TGTGCCAGCAGTGGGACAGGTATTCAGCCCCAGCATTTT CASSGTGIQPQHF TRBV27 TRBD1 . TRBJ1-5